This TCR beta chain appears in the sequencing data of a study of beta chain features in type 1 diabetes (dated by TCRdb to between 2018 and 2020). About the study as a whole: Mean age, gender distribution, total cell number and subset yield did not differ between patients and healthy donors. The study compared the TCRB repertoires of sorted circulating CD4+ T cell subsets in recently diagnosed type 1 diabetes patients with those in matched healthy donors. Whereas all 30 or so donors provided naive and central memory subsets, regulatory and stem cell-like memory subsets were isolated from just 8 patients and about eight healthy donors. A total of roughly 99 million sorted cells were examined across all samples, and the number of cells per subset was strongly correlated with RNA yield. Results and caveats for the whole study, not just this receptor: Shorter templates might have been favored by PCR, but patient and control samples were amplified and corrected together, so both groups would have been affected equally by any skew. Naive, central memory and regulatory TCRB repertoires appeared more similar among patients than among healthy donors. Because cDNA rather than genomic DNA was sequenced, highly expressing activated cells could have been over-represented, although no difference in activation and CD3 levels was found between groups. Fewer insertions and more nucleotide deletions at VDJ recombination sites were observed in patients with type 1 diabetes, implying thymic rearrangement abnormalities. Because small numbers of individuals were included in the HLA sub-analyses, any influence of HLA type on TCRB rearrangement was left unresolved. A moderate but significant shortening of TCRB CDR3 length was observed in type 1 diabetes patients in all four CD4+ subsets.

All of the isolated RNA was reverse transcribed with the High Capacity cDNA Reverse Transcription Kit, so expressed TCRB transcripts were sequenced. Deep immunoSEQ sequencing was applied to naive, central memory and regulatory T cell samples, giving an average of about 3.6 million total reads per sample. Sorted cells were lysed in RLT buffer and RNA was extracted with DNase-treated RNeasy Micro or Mini kits, depending on cell number. To prevent cross-contamination, each cell subset was processed individually, whereas patient and healthy donor samples were processed jointly. Using the immunoSEQ multiplex PCR, TCRB sequences were amplified from cDNA into 87-bp fragments spanning the CDR3 region. Sequencing of the amplicons was done on the Illumina HiSeq platform. On the study's bioinformatics: PCR bias was corrected computationally using synthetic template baselines, and reads within Hamming distance 2 were collapsed, with unmergeable singletons discarded. Reads were aligned against IMGT so that V, D and J genes, CDR3 length and insertions or deletions at six rearrangement sites could be assigned. Within each subset, clonotype counts were normalized to sorted cell number, and only after that were true diversity and Gini coefficients computed with the tcR R package. The overlap coefficient, calculated on TCRB nucleotide sequences, was used to quantify repertoire sharing. As a proxy for the pre-selection repertoire, out-of-frame TCRB sequences from naive cells were analyzed. Entries here come from immuneACCESS through TCRdb and include only in-frame sequences with V and J called. Some clones fail to appear in such tables; in the studies checked, an unresolved V gene covers under half of the shortfall, and the cause of the remainder is unknown. V and J calls and clone size come straight from that table; D and trimming were deduced from the DNA. This sample comprises 200,000 to 250,000 clones, over 65% of them detected only once. Of the sample, around 0.057% falls within the top ten clones.

Taken from cysteine to phenylalanine, the CDR3 has 16 residues. Only the CDR3 region is kept as DNA, spanning 48 bases read in frame from base 1. The germline V gene (reference sequence) sets CDR1 to MNHNY and CDR2 to SVGAGI. V is pruned by 4 bases and J by 2 bases, leaving 4 bases of the junction without a gene match. As regards this clone: Its antigen is still unknown. Base qualities are not recorded, but no much larger clone differs from it by a single base.

Each donor gave one peripheral blood draw, averaging around 0.11 L, which was collected into heparinised tubes. Naive, central memory, regulatory and stem cell-like memory CD4+ T cells were sorted on a BD FACSAria II using a panel including CD45RO, CCR7, CD25, CD127, CD95 and CD27. A purity above 98% was achieved for all sorted populations. Right away, PBMCs were isolated by Lymphoprep density gradient centrifugation and were stained directly, with no culture step. So that batch effects would be minimized, each experiment stained and sorted samples in pairs, pairing one healthy donor with one patient.

This sequence originates from a young man in good health. The receptor chain draws on TRBV6-6 and TRBJ2-3; the central 12 bases match TRBD2. Material: naive CD4+ T cells from blood. The cell subset or site label, read with the paper, signifies: true naive CD4+ T cells. The CDR3 corresponds to CASSSTSGRLTDTQYF. The nucleotide sequence is TGTGCCAGCAGTTCAACTAGCGGGAGGCTCACAGATACGCAGTATTTT.